These 26 T cell receptor beta chains came from one sample sequenced in a study of T cell responses to AZD1222 COVID-19 vaccine. The table came from immunoSEQ multiplex PCR; TCRdb's copy has only in-frame clones and leaves some out. This sample has tens of thousands of clones, with 90% found just once. This specimen consisted of peripheral blood, obtained on day 0 of AZD1222 vaccination. The receptors come from an adult in good health.

The chain links TRBV18 to TRBJ1-1, with TRBD1 identical over 7 bases. V was pared by 5 bases and J by 1 base, with 13 bases of the junction left unmatched. The CDR3 totals 17 residues. Germline CDR1 is KGHSH and CDR2 is LQKENI. CDR3 in DNA: TGTGCCAGCTCAGCCCGACAGGGCGAACTTTCGAACACTGAAGCTTTCTTT. It is translated as CASSARQGELSNTEAFF.

The chain has TRBV12-3 or TRBV12-4 and TRBJ1-1; 7 positions agree with TRBD1. J lost 9 bases, V lost 7 bases, and 8 bases had no gene match. The CDR3 covers 12 residues. The CDR3 sequence is CASTKDRNKAFF. The CDR3 DNA is TGTGCCAGCACCAAGGACAGGAACAAAGCTTTCTTT.

This sequence joins TRBV19 and TRBJ1-3, with D tentatively TRBD1 (6 bases). V was pared by 2 bases and J by 2 bases, with 13 bases between. CDR3 length: 16 residues. Germline V gene data show CDR1 as LNHDA and CDR2 as SQIVND (reference sequence). CDR3 nucleotides: TGTGCCAGTAGTATAAACCGACCAGGGGCTGGAAACACCATATATTTT. This translates into CASSINRPGAGNTIYF.

This clone has just one count. The chain recombines TRBV4-1 with TRBJ2-5; 10 bases line up with TRBD1. The CDR3 covers 19 residues. Trimming cost V 0 bases and J 7 bases; bases outside gene matches: 17. Germline CDR1 and CDR2: MGHRA and YSYEKL. The CDR3 spells CASSQDIWGDRGLGRTQYF. The CDR3 nucleotides read TGCGCCAGCAGCCAAGATATTTGGGGTGACAGGGGGCTTGGTAGGACCCAGTACTTC.

The chain couples TRBV15 to TRBJ1-5; the D is unclear. CDR3 length: 15 residues. Trimming cost V 0 bases and J 5 bases, with 11 bases left between them. Per germline, CDR1 LNHNV and CDR2 YYDKDF (reference sequence). The CDR3 DNA follows: TGTGCCACCAGCAGAGACAGTGCCCCCGATCAGCCCCAGCATTTT. Residues: CATSRDSAPDQPQHF. Full variable domain (rest looked up from reference TRBV15 and TRBJ1-5): DAMVIQNPRYQVTQFGKPVTLSCSQTLNHNVMYWYQQKSSQAPKLLFHYYDKDFNNEADTPDNFQSRRPNTSFCFLDIRSPGLGDTAMYLCATSRDSAPDQPQHFGDGTRLSIL.

The chain employs TRBV18 and TRBJ1-2; 9 nucleotides agree with TRBD1. This CDR3 is built from 14 residues. V gave up 4 bases and J gave up 6 bases; unmatched junction bases: 6. Germline CDR1 is KGHSH and CDR2 is LQKENI. The CDR3 DNA is TGTGCCAGCTCACTACGACAGGGGGAGGATGGCTACACCTTC. This gives the protein CASSLRQGEDGYTF. The whole variable domain, remainder taken from reference TRBV18 and TRBJ1-2, is NAGVMQNPRHLVRRRGQEARLRCSPMKGHSHVYWYRQLPEEGLKFMVYLQKENIIDESGMPKERFSAEFPKEGPSILRIQQVVRGDSAAYFCASSLRQGEDGYTFGSGTRLTVV.

This sequence joins TRBV30 and TRBJ2-1; D gene uncertain. V lost 5 bases to trimming and J lost 7 bases, with 12 bases between them. Germline lookup yields CDR1 GTSNPN and CDR2 SVGIG (reference sequence). This CDR3 has 12 residues. CDR3 residues: CAWGSRRNEQFF. The CDR3 region has the DNA TGTGCCTGGGGATCACGCAGGAATGAGCAGTTCTTC.

This CDR3 reads CASSLRGPPEAFF. The CDR3 coding sequence is TGTGCCAGCAGCTTAAGGGGCCCTCCTGAAGCTTTCTTT. This sequence joins TRBV5-4 and TRBJ1-1; a possible D gene is TRBD1 (5 bases). Germline V gives CDR1 SGHNT, CDR2 YYREEE (reference sequence). The CDR3 has 13 amino acids. Trimming took off 2 bases at V and 6 bases at J, with 11 bases between the two ends. The full variable domain, in which reference TRBV5-4 and TRBJ1-1 provide the parts outside the CDR3, is ETGVTQSPTHLIKTRGQQVTLRCSSQSGHNTVSWYQQALGQGPQFIFQYYREEENGRGNFPPRFSGLQFPNYSSELNVNALELDDSALYLCASSLRGPPEAFFGQGTRLTVV.

The CDR3 nucleotides read TGTGCCAGCAGCAGGCGGGGGAGCCAAGAGACCCAGTACTTC. Translation: CASSRRGSQETQYF. The V call is TRBV11-2, the J call TRBJ2-5; 7 nucleotides line up with TRBD2. Losses at the gene ends were 5 bases for V and 1 base for J; bases not matched to a gene: 4. CDR1 and CDR2 from the germline V gene are SGHAT and FQNNGV. This CDR3 contains 14 residues.

Only one count was recorded for this clone. This rearrangement joins TRBV6-5 to TRBJ1-4, with D maybe TRBD1 (6 bases). The CDR3 sequence is 16 residues long. V shed 2 bases and J shed 8 bases, with 18 bases lying between them. Germline V gene sequence: CDR1 MNHEY, CDR2 SVGAGI. The DNA for the CDR3 is TGTGCCAGCAGTTACCACCCCTCAGGGGCAGGAGAAAAACTGTTTTTT. Translating gives CASSYHPSGAGEKLFF.

The gene calls are TRBV5-1 and TRBJ1-1; D remains unclear. This CDR3 comprises 14 residues. Germline CDR1 is SGHRS and CDR2 is YFSETQ. V was clipped by 4 bases and J by 10 bases, with 20 bases between them. The CDR3 spells CASSPGQVWEVAFF. CDR3 in DNA: TGCGCCAGCAGCCCCGGTCAGGTGTGGGAGGTAGCTTTCTTT.

This rearrangement joins TRBV6-4 to TRBJ2-3; 12 bases align to TRBD2. Per the germline V gene, CDR1 is MRHNA and CDR2 is SNTAGT. The trim removed 2 bases at V and 4 bases at J, leaving 10 bases unmatched. The CDR3 has 18 residues. CDR3 DNA: TGTGCCAGCAGTGACCGGCCTAGCGGGGGGGCCGGGGCAGATACGCAGTATTTT. Its protein is CASSDRPSGGAGADTQYF.

This clone showed up just once. J is TRBJ2-1 and V is TRBV7-3; TRBD2 aligns across 9 bases. Germline V CDR1 and CDR2: SGHTA, FQGTGA. Trimming took 2 bases from V and 9 from J; bases not matched to a gene: 2. The CDR3 runs to 13 residues. For the CDR3, the DNA is TGTGCCAGCAGCTTAGCGGGGGGGCCTGAGCAGTTCTTC. Protein sequence: CASSLAGGPEQFF.

The V and J genes are TRBV12-3 or TRBV12-4 and TRBJ2-5, with TRBD1 matching 7 bases. Trimming removed 3 bases from V and 5 bases from J; junction bases left unmatched: 3. This CDR3 has 13 amino acids. The CDR3, as DNA: TGTGCCAGCAGTTTGGACAGGAGGGAGACCCAGTACTTC. Its protein product is CASSLDRRETQYF.

The chain has TRBV12-5 and TRBJ2-3; a possible D gene is TRBD1 (6 bases). V lost 5 bases, J lost 2 bases, and 14 bases lay in between. The CDR3 extends over 15 amino acids. Germline V lookup: CDR1 LGHNT, CDR2 FRNRAP. The CDR3 loop reads CASGPRRDNTDTQYF. The CDR3 nucleotides are TGTGCTAGTGGTCCCCGCCGGGACAACACAGATACGCAGTATTTT.

This chain joins TRBV12-3 or TRBV12-4 and TRBJ2-5; no clear D. The CDR3 has 11 amino acids. V shed 3 bases and J shed 5 bases, with 4 bases lying between them. DNA for the CDR3: TGTGCCAGCAGTTTTCTCGAGACCCAGTACTTC. Translating it yields CASSFLETQYF.

The V call is TRBV12-3 or TRBV12-4, the J call TRBJ1-1; D gene unclear. The ends were cut back, 5 bases at V and 6 bases at J, with 13 bases in the middle. The CDR3 is 13 amino acids. The CDR3 coding sequence is TGTGCCAGCAGTCCCCCCGCGGGTGCTGAAGCTTTCTTT. It specifies CASSPPAGAEAFF.

The chain carries TRBV9 and TRBJ2-1; unclear D gene. Germline-derived CDR1 and CDR2 are SGDLS and YYNGEE. The CDR3 loop spans 14 amino acids. The V and J ends lost 4 bases and 5 bases respectively, with 13 bases between them. DNA of the CDR3: TGTGCCAGCAGCTTTAGCCATAGGGACAATGAGCAGTTCTTC. Its protein product is CASSFSHRDNEQFF.

This sequence joins TRBV19 and TRBJ2-1; 7 nucleotides line up with TRBD2. Per germline, CDR1 LNHDA and CDR2 SQIVND (reference sequence). This CDR3 is built from 14 residues. V lost 8 bases, J lost 4 bases, and 8 bases stayed unmatched. The CDR3 bases are TGTGCCAGTTCTCCCCGGGGACTATACAATGAGCAGTTCTTC. It is translated as CASSPRGLYNEQFF. Full variable domain (remainder filled in from reference TRBV19 and TRBJ2-1): DGGITQSPKYLFRKEGQNVTLSCEQNLNHDAMYWYRQDPGQGLRLIYYSQIVNDFQKGDIAEGYSVSREKKESFPLTVTSAQKNPTAFYLCASSPRGLYNEQFFGPGTRLTVL.

This clone was found a few times. The chain is built from TRBV5-6 and TRBJ1-6; no definite D call. CDR1 is SGHDT, CDR2 YYEEEE, per germline. There are 15 residues in the CDR3. The V end lost 6 bases, the J end lost 7 bases, and 17 bases lay between the germline ends. In DNA form, the CDR3 reads TGTGCCAGCATCTCTGCTAGGAGCCGAAATTCACCCCTCCACTTT. Translating it yields CASISARSRNSPLHF.

This sequence joins TRBV5-3 and TRBJ1-5, with no clear D. TRBV5-3 is an ORF; its function is uncertain. The CDR3 contains 13 residues. V was clipped by 3 bases and J by 2 bases, with 6 bases between them. The CDR3, as DNA: TGTGCCAGAAGCTCCGACGGCAATCAGCCCCAGCATTTT. It translates to CARSSDGNQPQHF.

The CDR3 nucleotides read TGTGCCAGTAGTATAGATGGGGCCAGAGAAGTCTACGAGCAGTACTTC. This sequence encodes CASSIDGAREVYEQYF. The rearrangement links TRBV19 to TRBJ2-7, with a possible D match to TRBD1 (5 bases). V lost 0 bases and J 3 bases, leaving 15 bases between the germline ends. Germline-derived CDR1 and CDR2 are LNHDA and SQIVND (reference sequence). The CDR3 has 16 amino acids.

The chain is built from TRBV12-3 or TRBV12-4 and TRBJ1-5; D gene ambiguous. The V end was cut by 2 bases, the J end by 7 bases, with 9 bases between. There are 13 residues in the CDR3. CDR3 residues: CASSLIRKQPQHF. As DNA, the CDR3 is TGTGCCAGCAGTTTAATTAGGAAGCAGCCCCAGCATTTT.

V and J are TRBV6-2 or TRBV6-3 and TRBJ2-7, with D perhaps matching TRBD1 or TRBD2 (5 bases each). Looked up from germline, CDR1 is MNHEY and CDR2 is SVGEGT. The germline V and J ends were trimmed by 6 bases and 0 bases, with 12 bases remaining between them. The CDR3 totals 14 residues. DNA for the CDR3: TGTGCCAGCAGCCGGGACCTCAACTCCTACGAGCAGTACTTC. The encoded protein is CASSRDLNSYEQYF.

The chain links TRBV5-8 to TRBJ1-2; D gene uncertain. The V end lost 2 bases, the J end lost 3 bases, and 14 bases lay between the germline ends. Germline CDR1 is SGHTS and CDR2 is YDEGEE. The CDR3 runs 15 residues. The CDR3 loop is CASSLGNSIDYGYTF. The DNA for the CDR3 is TGTGCCAGCAGCTTAGGAAATTCGATTGACTATGGCTACACCTTC. The full variable domain, completed using reference TRBV5-8 and TRBJ1-2, is EAGVTQSPTHLIKTRGQQATLRCSPISGHTSVYWYQQALGLGLQFLLWYDEGEERNRGNFPPRFSGRQFPNYSSELNVNALELEDSALYLCASSLGNSIDYGYTFGSGTRLTVV.

The rearrangement joins TRBV29-1 to TRBJ2-1; possible D gene TRBD1, 6 bases. The CDR3 sequence is 14 residues long. Germline V CDR1 and CDR2: SQVTM, ANQGSEA. Trimming pared 3 bases from V and 1 base from J, leaving 10 bases between. CDR3 in DNA: TGCAGCGTTGAGGGTCAGGGGTCCTACAATGAGCAGTTCTTC. This translates into CSVEGQGSYNEQFF.